This T cell receptor beta chain is drawn from a study of regulatory T cells in long-lasting Graves disease. Study-level information: In persistent Graves' disease, antithyroid drugs had been taken for over 5 years and TSH receptor antibodies stayed positive.

Time point reported: persistent/refractory GD, antithyroid drugs over 5 years with positive TRAb. The TCR library was prepared using RNA isolated from PBMCs. General observations from the study: Newly diagnosed disease favored TRBV20-1 and TRBJ2-1 over persistent disease. In persistent patients, shared public clonotypes (more than 2,500) outnumbered those in new patients (approximately 880). Possibly, too few samples lowered accuracy.

V gave up 3 bases and J gave up 5 bases, with 16 bases separating them. The V gene's germline CDR1 is KGHSH and CDR2 LQKENI. This CDR3 comprises 15 residues. Investigators prepared the TCR beta libraries by applying iRepertoire HTBI primers and Arm-PCR of CDR3 regions. TCRdb itself ran the multiplex PCR reads through MiXCR, one entry per CDR3 protein. The sample consists of 300,000 or so distinct CDR3 sequences, less than 20% of them appearing once. This clonotype appeared a few times. Its antigen is currently unknown. This sample comprised peripheral blood mononuclear cells (PBMCs), obtained when the disease was refractory, from a patient treated with antithyroid drugs. The rearrangement links TRBV18 to TRBJ2-5; weak D call: TRBD2 (6 bases). This receptor was identified in a female donor with Graves disease. Here the CDR3 reads CASSPRGTEGETQYF. CDR3 DNA sequence: TGTGCCAGCTCACCCCGTGGGACGGAGGGCGAGACCCAGTACTTC. Complete variable domain (other parts from reference TRBV18 and TRBJ2-5): NAGVMQNPRHLVRRRGQEARLRCSPMKGHSHVYWYRQLPEEGLKFMVYLQKENIIDESGMPKERFSAEFPKEGPSILRIQQVVRGDSAAYFCASSPRGTEGETQYFGPGTRLLVL.